A single sample is the source of the 26 T cell receptor beta chains below, sequenced in a study of T cell changes during pregnancy in multiple sclerosis. Data came from immunoSEQ multiplex PCR; TCRdb stores just in-frame clones and leaves some out. This sample has under 40,000 clones, with roughly 90% found just once. The specimen was CD8+ T cells from peripheral blood mononuclear cells, collected before pregnancy. The receptor source for this set is a female donor with multiple sclerosis, enrolled in a pregnancy study.

This chain joins TRBV7-8 and TRBJ1-1; D ambiguous. There are 13 residues in the CDR3. Trimming stripped 3 bases from V and 3 bases from J, with 8 bases between. Germline V gene data show CDR1 as SGHVS and CDR2 as FQNEAQ. As DNA, the CDR3 is TGTGCCAGCAGCTTCGGGATCGACACTGAAGCTTTCTTT. It yields the protein CASSFGIDTEAFF.

The genes are TRBV7-9 and TRBJ1-3; TRBD1 agrees at 10 bases. The germline gives CDR1 SEHNR, CDR2 FQNEAQ (reference sequence). J lost 4 bases, V lost 5 bases, and 11 bases had no gene match. This CDR3 region has 17 residues. CDR3 loop: CASSAFLGTGDGNTIYF. In DNA form, the CDR3 reads TGTGCCAGCAGCGCATTCCTTGGGACAGGGGACGGAAACACCATATATTTT.

The V and J genes are TRBV7-9 and TRBJ2-2; TRBD2 aligns across 8 bases. The J segment lost 1 base and the V segment lost 6 bases, leaving 4 bases of the junction unmatched. The germline CDR1 and CDR2 sequences are SEHNR and FQNEAQ (reference sequence). The CDR3 covers 15 residues. CDR3: CASRAGGLNTGELFF. The CDR3 DNA reads as TGTGCCAGCAGGGCGGGAGGCTTGAACACCGGGGAGCTGTTTTTT. Filled out from reference TRBV7-9 and TRBJ2-2, the complete variable domain reads DTGVSQNPRHKITKRGQNVTFRCDPISEHNRLYWYRQTLGQGPEFLTYFQNEAQLEKSRLLSDRFSAERPKGSFSTLEIQRTEQGDSAMYLCASRAGGLNTGELFFGEGSRLTVL.

Here the CDR3 DNA reads TGTGCCAGCAGCCAACTAGCGGGAGATCAAGAGACCCAGTACTTC. Its translation: CASSQLAGDQETQYF. The rearrangement links TRBV27 to TRBJ2-5, with 11 bases identical to TRBD2. The CDR3 consists of 15 residues. V lost 6 bases, J lost 2 bases, and 5 bases stayed unmatched. Germline V lookup: CDR1 MNHEY, CDR2 SMNVEV (reference sequence).

V and J are TRBV10-1 and TRBJ2-7; D is possibly TRBD2 (6 bases). Germline V gene data show CDR1 as WNHNN and CDR2 as SYGVQD (reference sequence). V lost 0 bases and J lost 6, with 12 bases in between. The CDR3 runs 14 residues. The CDR3 protein is CASSESRTIFEQYF. The CDR3 nucleotides read TGCGCCAGCAGTGAGTCTAGGACTATTTTCGAGCAGTACTTC.

This clone was detected once. In DNA, the CDR3 is TGTGCCACCAGCAAACCGGCAGGGGACCTCTATGGCTACACCTTC. It yields the protein CATSKPAGDLYGYTF. The chain joins TRBV15 to TRBJ1-2, with a tentative D call TRBD1 (6 bases). The V gene's germline CDR1 is LNHNV and CDR2 YYDKDF (reference sequence). CDR3 length: 15 residues. Trimming stripped 4 bases from V and 4 bases from J, with 16 bases between.

The CDR3 here is CASSVDGLDDSPLHF. The CDR3 DNA sequence: TGTGCCAGCAGCGTAGATGGCCTCGATGATTCACCCCTCCACTTT. The chain links TRBV9 to TRBJ1-6; D call uncertain. The length of the CDR3 is 15 residues. V shed 0 bases and J shed 8 bases, with 12 bases lying between them. Germline V gene data show CDR1 as SGDLS and CDR2 as YYNGEE.

The chain uses TRBV27 and TRBJ2-7; D remains ambiguous. V lost 8 bases, J lost 4 bases, and 9 bases lay in between. Germline V gene lookup returns CDR1 MNHEY and CDR2 SMNVEV (reference sequence). The CDR3 has 11 amino acids. The CDR3 DNA follows: TGTGCCAGCGGCCCGTTTTACGAGCAGTACTTC. Encoded protein: CASGPFYEQYF.

V is TRBV7-9 and J is TRBJ2-7; D may be TRBD2 (8 bases). CDR3 length: 17 amino acids. The V end lost 3 bases, the J end lost 1 base, and 19 bases lay between the germline ends. Germline lookup yields CDR1 SEHNR and CDR2 FQNEAQ (reference sequence). For the CDR3, the DNA is TGTGCCAGCAGCTTCCCCTCGGGAGGGGGCGCTTCCTACGAGCAGTACTTC. Translation gives CASSFPSGGGASYEQYF.

This clone was recorded once. The chain is built from TRBV28 and TRBJ2-3; D might be TRBD1 (6 bases). Germline loops: CDR1 MDHEN, CDR2 SYDVKM. Trimming left V 5 bases short and J 1 base short, with 10 bases between. This CDR3 has 14 amino acids. The CDR3 nucleotides read TGTGCCAGCAGTCCGTCAGGGGGCACAGATACGCAGTATTTT. Protein: CASSPSGGTDTQYF.

V gene TRBV5-4 combines with J gene TRBJ2-3, with D tentatively TRBD2 (6 bases). Germline CDR1 is SGHNT and CDR2 is YYREEE (reference sequence). V was clipped by 6 bases and J by 0 bases, with 17 bases between them. The length of the CDR3 is 16 residues. The CDR3 bases are TGTGCCAGCAACCCTTCCGGGGGATCTAGCACAGATACGCAGTATTTT. Amino acids: CASNPSGGSSTDTQYF. The entire variable domain, with the rest obtained from reference TRBV5-4 and TRBJ2-3, is as follows: ETGVTQSPTHLIKTRGQQVTLRCSSQSGHNTVSWYQQALGQGPQFIFQYYREEENGRGNFPPRFSGLQFPNYSSELNVNALELDDSALYLCASNPSGGSSTDTQYFGPGTRLTVL.

In this sample, this clone turned up a few times. The chain employs TRBV27 and TRBJ1-2; no reliable D call. Germline V gives CDR1 MNHEY, CDR2 SMNVEV (reference sequence). V was clipped by 5 bases and J by 4 bases, with 17 bases between them. The CDR3 is made up of 15 amino acids. DNA for the CDR3: TGTGCCAGCAGTCCGTCTTCAATATCCAGCTATGGCTACACCTTC. Amino acids: CASSPSSISSYGYTF.

The chain joins TRBV7-6 to TRBJ2-1, with 7 bases identical to TRBD1. Germline trimming cut 1 base from V and 5 bases from J; bases unmatched to any gene: 2. This CDR3 comprises 14 residues. The germline CDR1 and CDR2 sequences are SGHVS and FNYEAQ. CDR3 amino acids: CASSLGTGDNEQFF. The CDR3 DNA reads as TGTGCCAGCAGCTTAGGGACAGGAGACAATGAGCAGTTCTTC.

The chain couples TRBV27 to TRBJ2-3; 9 bases are shared with TRBD1. CDR3 length: 15 amino acids. Germline V gene sequence: CDR1 MNHEY, CDR2 SMNVEV (reference sequence). The V gene end was trimmed by 3 bases and the J gene end by 1 base; junction bases not matched to a gene: 2. The CDR3 region is CASSLGQGGTDTQYF. Here the CDR3 DNA reads TGTGCCAGCAGTTTGGGACAGGGAGGCACAGATACGCAGTATTTT.

The genes are TRBV28 and TRBJ2-1, with D maybe TRBD2 (5 bases). Germline lookup yields CDR1 MDHEN and CDR2 SYDVKM. The CDR3 is 14 residues long. With 6 bases removed from V and 5 bases from J, the gap between germline ends came to 14 bases. The CDR3 DNA follows: TGTGCCAGCAGCCAGACCGGGAAGCACAATGAGCAGTTCTTC. It encodes CASSQTGKHNEQFF.

This clone turned up a few times. The chain has TRBV5-1 and TRBJ1-2; the D gene is possibly TRBD1 (5 bases). This CDR3 comprises 14 residues. V was pared by 4 bases and J by 4 bases, with 14 bases between. Germline CDR1 and CDR2: SGHRS and YFSETQ. The CDR3 loop reads CASSPPGISYGYTF. CDR3 nucleotide sequence: TGCGCCAGCAGCCCCCCAGGGATCTCCTATGGCTACACCTTC.

This chain uses TRBV7-9 with TRBJ1-1, with 7 positions matching TRBD1. Germline assignment: CDR1 SEHNR and CDR2 FQNEAQ (reference sequence). CDR3 length: 12 residues. The trim removed 5 bases at V and 8 bases at J, leaving 5 bases unmatched. The CDR3 DNA reads TGTGCCAGCAGCCTGGACAGGCCCGAAGCTTTCTTT. It codes for CASSLDRPEAFF.

The chain is built from TRBV27 and TRBJ2-1; 7 positions match TRBD2. Germline V CDR1 and CDR2: MNHEY, SMNVEV (reference sequence). This CDR3 comprises 15 residues. Trimming cost V 6 bases and J 1 base; bases outside gene matches: 6. Here the CDR3 DNA reads TGTGCCAGCAGCTTAGCGGGTTATTCCTACAATGAGCAGTTCTTC. Translation gives CASSLAGYSYNEQFF.

This clone is a singleton in its sample. The chain is built from TRBV9 and TRBJ2-7; no reliable D call. Looked up from germline, CDR1 is SGDLS and CDR2 is YYNGEE. There are 14 residues in the CDR3. V was trimmed by 0 bases and J by 0 bases, leaving 7 bases between them. DNA for the CDR3: TGTGCCAGCAGCGTAGGTGCCAGCTCCTACGAGCAGTACTTC. It is translated as CASSVGASSYEQYF.

The genes are TRBV5-6 and TRBJ1-2; TRBD1 is a possible D gene (5 bases). Germline CDR1 is SGHDT and CDR2 is YYEEEE. Between the trimmed V and J ends, which lost 3 bases and 2 bases, there was a span of 11 bases. The CDR3 covers 14 residues. CDR3 coding DNA: TGTGCCAGCAGCTGGTTTACAGGAAACTATGGCTACACCTTC. Protein: CASSWFTGNYGYTF.

As DNA, the CDR3 is TGTGCCAGCAGCTTGTCCCCTTCGTTGGCGGGGGGGAACTACGAGCAGTACTTC. Translated, it gives CASSLSPSLAGGNYEQYF. V usage is TRBV7-2 and J usage is TRBJ2-7; TRBD2 agrees at 9 bases. CDR1 is SGHTA and CDR2 is FQGNSA in the germline V gene. The CDR3 totals 18 residues. V trimming: 3 bases; J trimming: 3 bases; junction bases outside the gene matches: 15.

The rearrangement joins TRBV25-1 to TRBJ2-1, with 7 bases that match TRBD2. Per the germline V gene, CDR1 is MGHDK and CDR2 is SYGVNS. The CDR3 length is 15 residues. Germline trimming cut 6 bases from V and 3 bases from J; bases unmatched to any gene: 8. The CDR3 here is CASSMGGGSYNEQFF. The CDR3, as DNA: TGTGCCAGCAGCATGGGGGGGGGAAGCTACAATGAGCAGTTCTTC.

The chain joins TRBV19 to TRBJ2-2, with D tentatively TRBD2 (6 bases). Germline-derived CDR1 and CDR2 are LNHDA and SQIVND (reference sequence). This CDR3 is built from 16 residues. The V end lost 3 bases, the J end lost 3 bases, and 14 bases lay between the germline ends. CDR3 nucleotide sequence: TGTGCCAGTAGTATTTCGCTGGGGGGTTACACCGGGGAGCTGTTTTTT. It yields the protein CASSISLGGYTGELFF.

The chain employs TRBV5-1 and TRBJ1-1; 9 bases match TRBD1. Germline trimming cut 4 bases from V and 5 bases from J; bases unmatched to any gene: 6. The length of the CDR3 is 14 residues. Germline loops: CDR1 SGHRS, CDR2 YFSETQ. CDR3: CASSMGQGKTEAFF. CDR3 coding DNA: TGCGCCAGCAGCATGGGACAGGGAAAAACTGAAGCTTTCTTT.

The rearrangement joins TRBV5-1 to TRBJ2-3, with a tentative D call TRBD2 (6 bases). Germline V gives CDR1 SGHRS, CDR2 YFSETQ. Deletions cut 0 bases from V and 5 bases from J, with 7 bases between. This CDR3 has 13 amino acids. In DNA form, the CDR3 reads TGCGCCAGCAGCTTGGGTAGCGGAGATACGCAGTATTTT. Its protein product is CASSLGSGDTQYF. The full variable domain, rest sourced from reference TRBV5-1 and TRBJ2-3, is KAGVTQTPRYLIKTRGQQVTLSCSPISGHRSVSWYQQTPGQGLQFLFEYFSETQRNKGNFPGRFSGRQFSNSRSEMNVSTLELGDSALYLCASSLGSGDTQYFGPGTRLTVL.

This clone was recorded only once. The CDR3 here is CSVECEAIRTGGSEAFF. The CDR3 coding sequence is TGCAGCGTTGAATGTGAAGCGATAAGGACAGGGGGTTCTGAAGCTTTCTTT. The chain uses TRBV29-1 and TRBJ1-1; 10 bases are a match to TRBD1. This CDR3 is 17 amino acids long. Germline lookup yields CDR1 SQVTM and CDR2 ANQGSEA. J was trimmed by 6 bases and V by 2 bases; bases with no gene match: 15.